The next 15 T cell receptor beta chains were all read from a single sample in a study of blood T cell repertoires in COVID-19. Clones were read by immunoSEQ multiplex PCR, and TCRdb kept only the in-frame ones, dropping some. The sample yields a few hundred thousand clones, over 80% seen once. The sample was peripheral blood. The receptors here all came from a woman aged 70 to 79 with COVID-19, enrolled during active disease.

The chain is built from TRBV6-5 and TRBJ1-5; 7 nucleotides align to TRBD1. Germline assignment: CDR1 MNHEY and CDR2 SVGAGI. V dropped 6 bases and J dropped 9; count of bases not matched to a gene: 14. This CDR3 region has 15 residues. CDR3 sequence: CASSHAGQPRGPQHF. The CDR3 DNA is TGTGCCAGCAGCCACGCGGGACAGCCTCGGGGGCCCCAGCATTTT.

The chain carries TRBV4-3 and TRBJ1-2; perhaps TRBD1 as D (5 bases). The CDR3 runs 15 residues. Germline V gives CDR1 LGHNA, CDR2 YSLEER. Deletions cut 1 base from V and 5 bases from J, with 14 bases between. CDR3: CASSQGFRGDYGYTF. The CDR3 DNA reads as TGCGCCAGCAGCCAAGGGTTCCGGGGGGATTATGGCTACACCTTC.

V is TRBV29-1 and J is TRBJ1-1; unclear D gene. CDR3 size: 13 residues. Per germline, CDR1 SQVTM and CDR2 ANQGSEA. V shed 5 bases and J shed 0 bases, with 10 bases lying between them. Here the CDR3 reads CSVIPTVNTEAFF. CDR3 DNA: TGCAGCGTTATACCCACAGTGAACACTGAAGCTTTCTTT.

The gene calls are TRBV13 and TRBJ2-5; tentative D call: TRBD2 (5 bases). The CDR3 is 15 residues long. Germline assignment: CDR1 PRHDT and CDR2 FYEKMQ (reference sequence). V lost 4 bases, J lost 5 bases, and 17 bases lay in between. The CDR3 nucleotides read TGTGCCAGCAGCTGGCGGGCCTCCGGCGATGAGACCCAGTACTTC. Protein sequence: CASSWRASGDETQYF.

The chain employs TRBV19 and TRBJ2-3; maybe TRBD2 (5 bases). V lost 5 bases and J 3 bases, leaving 15 bases between the germline ends. This CDR3 is built from 15 residues. Germline values: CDR1 LNHDA, CDR2 SQIVND (reference sequence). For the CDR3, the DNA is TGTGCCAGTAGTGCACTCCCGGGAAGGACAGATACGCAGTATTTT. As protein: CASSALPGRTDTQYF.

The chain is built from TRBV19 and TRBJ1-4; D perhaps matches TRBD1 (5 bases). Trimming left V 5 bases short and J 4 bases short, with 14 bases between. The CDR3 runs 15 residues. Germline V gene lookup returns CDR1 LNHDA and CDR2 SQIVND (reference sequence). Written as DNA, the CDR3 is TGTGCCAGTAGTCCACACCGGGGGGGTAATGAAAAACTGTTTTTT. Translating it yields CASSPHRGGNEKLFF.

The V call is TRBV11-2, the J call TRBJ1-3; tentative D call: TRBD1 (5 bases). Trimming took off 1 base at V and 2 bases at J, with 12 bases between the two ends. CDR1 and CDR2 from the germline V gene are SGHAT and FQNNGV. The CDR3 consists of 16 residues. CDR3 nucleotide sequence: TGTGCCAGCAGCTTAGTGTTCGGGGGGGCTGGAAACACCATATATTTT. Translated: CASSLVFGGAGNTIYF.

The chain couples TRBV15 to TRBJ2-4; a weak D match, TRBD1 (6 bases). Germline V gene lookup returns CDR1 LNHNV and CDR2 YYDKDF (reference sequence). The CDR3 totals 13 residues. The V end lost 4 bases, the J end lost 5 bases, and 9 bases lay between the germline ends. DNA of the CDR3: TGTGCCACCAGCATACAGGGAGAAAACATTCAGTACTTC. Protein sequence: CATSIQGENIQYF.

The chain recombines TRBV5-1 with TRBJ2-2, with 8 bases identical to TRBD2. The CDR3 length is 16 residues. The V gene's germline CDR1 is SGHRS and CDR2 YFSETQ. The V segment lost 4 bases and the J segment 3 bases; nucleotides outside the gene matches: 8. The CDR3 protein is CASSRAGLADTGELFF. As DNA, the CDR3 is TGCGCCAGCAGCCGGGCCGGACTAGCAGACACCGGGGAGCTGTTTTTT.

This chain joins TRBV23-1 and TRBJ1-2; D possibly corresponds to TRBD1 (5 bases). Being an ORF, TRBV23-1 has a function that is uncertain. V lost 0 bases and J lost 3, with 14 bases in between. This CDR3 has 16 residues. The CDR3 loop reads CASSQSPPRDHYGYTF. As DNA, the CDR3 is TGCGCCAGCAGTCAATCTCCGCCCAGGGATCACTATGGCTACACCTTC.

The chain is built from TRBV14 and TRBJ2-3, with D tentatively TRBD1 (5 bases). This CDR3 has 14 residues. With 7 bases removed from V and 3 bases from J, the gap between germline ends came to 14 bases. Germline CDR1 is SGHDN and CDR2 is FVKESK. Here the CDR3 DNA reads TGTGCCAGCAATGGGGCAAGAGCTACAGATACGCAGTATTTT. As protein: CASNGARATDTQYF.

The J gene is TRBJ2-1, the V gene TRBV19, with 8 positions matching TRBD2. Germline V gene sequence: CDR1 LNHDA, CDR2 SQIVND (reference sequence). The CDR3 totals 17 residues. J was trimmed by 0 bases and V by 3 bases; bases with no gene match: 7. CDR3 sequence reads: CASSIETSGFSYNEQFF. The CDR3 DNA is TGTGCCAGTAGTATCGAAACTAGCGGATTCTCCTACAATGAGCAGTTCTTC.

This chain joins TRBV28 and TRBJ1-1; 7 positions agree with TRBD1. The junction had 9 bases not matched to a gene; V was cut back by 6 bases and J by 5 bases. The CDR3 has 14 residues. From germline, CDR1 is MDHEN and CDR2 SYDVKM. The CDR3 region is CASRNRGGGTEAFF. DNA for the CDR3: TGTGCCAGCAGGAACAGGGGAGGTGGAACTGAAGCTTTCTTT.

The V call is TRBV5-5, the J call TRBJ2-3; weak D call: TRBD1 (6 bases). The V and J ends lost 2 bases and 3 bases respectively, with 13 bases between them. This CDR3 is built from 15 residues. CDR1 and CDR2 (germline): SGHKS, YYEKEE (reference sequence). CDR3 protein: CASSFFPGVTDTQYF. The CDR3 nucleotides read TGTGCCAGCAGCTTCTTTCCAGGGGTAACAGATACGCAGTATTTT.

J is TRBJ2-1 and V is TRBV19; 11 positions agree with TRBD2. This CDR3 spans 15 amino acids. Germline V CDR1 and CDR2: LNHDA, SQIVND (reference sequence). The V gene end was trimmed by 3 bases and the J gene end by 5 bases; junction bases not matched to a gene: 3. The CDR3 sequence is CASSIATSGNNEQFF. The CDR3 nucleotides are TGTGCCAGTAGTATTGCGACTAGCGGGAACAATGAGCAGTTCTTC.